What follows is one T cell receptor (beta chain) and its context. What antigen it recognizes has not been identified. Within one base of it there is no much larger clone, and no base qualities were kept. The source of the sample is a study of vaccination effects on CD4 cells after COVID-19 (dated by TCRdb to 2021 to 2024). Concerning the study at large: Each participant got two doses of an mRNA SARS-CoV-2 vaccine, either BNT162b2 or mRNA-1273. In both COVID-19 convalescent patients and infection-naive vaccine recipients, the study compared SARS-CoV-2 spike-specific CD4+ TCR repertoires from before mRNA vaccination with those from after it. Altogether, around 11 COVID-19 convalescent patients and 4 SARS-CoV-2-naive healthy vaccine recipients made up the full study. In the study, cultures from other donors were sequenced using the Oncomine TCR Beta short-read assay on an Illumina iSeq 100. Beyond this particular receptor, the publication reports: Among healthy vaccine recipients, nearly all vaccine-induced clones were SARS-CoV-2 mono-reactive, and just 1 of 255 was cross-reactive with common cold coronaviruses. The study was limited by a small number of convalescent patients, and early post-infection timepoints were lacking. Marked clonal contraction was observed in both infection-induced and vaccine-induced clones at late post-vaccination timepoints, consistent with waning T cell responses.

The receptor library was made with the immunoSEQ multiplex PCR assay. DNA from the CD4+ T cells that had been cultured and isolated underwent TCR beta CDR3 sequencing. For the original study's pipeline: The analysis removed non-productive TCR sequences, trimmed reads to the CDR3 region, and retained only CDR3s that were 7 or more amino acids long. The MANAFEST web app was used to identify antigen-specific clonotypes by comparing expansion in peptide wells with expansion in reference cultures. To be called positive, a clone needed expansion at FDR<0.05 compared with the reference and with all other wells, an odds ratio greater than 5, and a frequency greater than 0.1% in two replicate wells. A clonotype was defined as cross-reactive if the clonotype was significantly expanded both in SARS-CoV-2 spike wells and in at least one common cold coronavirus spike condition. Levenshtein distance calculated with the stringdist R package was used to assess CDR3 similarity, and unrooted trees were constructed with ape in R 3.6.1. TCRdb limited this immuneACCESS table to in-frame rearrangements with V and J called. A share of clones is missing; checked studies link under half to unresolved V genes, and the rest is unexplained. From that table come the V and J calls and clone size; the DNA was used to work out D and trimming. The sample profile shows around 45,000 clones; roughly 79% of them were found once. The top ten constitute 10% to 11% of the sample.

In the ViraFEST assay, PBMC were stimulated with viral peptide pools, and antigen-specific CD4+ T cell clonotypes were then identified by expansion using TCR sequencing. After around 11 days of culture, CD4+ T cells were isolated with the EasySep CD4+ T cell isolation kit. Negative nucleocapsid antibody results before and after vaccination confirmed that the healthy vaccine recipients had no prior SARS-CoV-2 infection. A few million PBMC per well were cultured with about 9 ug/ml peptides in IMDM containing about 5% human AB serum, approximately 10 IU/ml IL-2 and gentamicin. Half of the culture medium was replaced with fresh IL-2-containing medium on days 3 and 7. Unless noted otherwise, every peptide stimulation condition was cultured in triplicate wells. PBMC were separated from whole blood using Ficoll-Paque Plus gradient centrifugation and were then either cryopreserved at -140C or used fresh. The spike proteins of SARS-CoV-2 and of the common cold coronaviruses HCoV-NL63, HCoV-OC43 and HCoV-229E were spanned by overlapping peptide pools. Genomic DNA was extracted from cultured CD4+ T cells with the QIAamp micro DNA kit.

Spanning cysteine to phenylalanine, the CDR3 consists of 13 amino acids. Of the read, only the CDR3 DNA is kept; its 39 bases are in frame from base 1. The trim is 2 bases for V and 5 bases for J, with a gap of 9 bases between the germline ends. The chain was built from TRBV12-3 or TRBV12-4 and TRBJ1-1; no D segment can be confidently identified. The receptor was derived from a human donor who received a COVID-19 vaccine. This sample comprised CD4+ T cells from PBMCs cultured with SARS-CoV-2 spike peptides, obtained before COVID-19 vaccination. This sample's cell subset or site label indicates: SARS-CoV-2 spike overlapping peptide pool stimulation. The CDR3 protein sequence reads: CASSLPGRTEAFF. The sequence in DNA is TGTGCCAGCAGTTTACCCGGTAGGACTGAAGCTTTCTTT.